This entry lists 21 T cell receptor beta chains sequenced from one sample in a study of cytomegalovirus exposure and HLA in healthy donors. The PCR contained 60 Vbeta and 13 Jbeta primers. Only in-frame clones appear in the TCRdb table, and some are missing; sequencing was by immunoSEQ multiplex PCR. The sample includes fewer than 75,000 clones. The sequencing input was PBMCs. Source of these receptors: a boy between 10 and 17 years old in good health and CMV-seronegative.

This sequence joins TRBV15 and TRBJ2-7, with TRBD2 as a possible D gene (6 bases). Germline V lookup: CDR1 LNHNV, CDR2 YYDKDF (reference sequence). Trimming shortened V by 6 bases and J by 4 bases, and 13 bases separated the two germline ends. CDR3 size: 13 residues. CDR3 sequence reads: CATSDGRGYEQYF. CDR3 sequence (DNA): TGTGCCACCAGTGACGGGAGAGGATACGAGCAGTACTTC.

This chain links TRBV4-1 with TRBJ2-7; 8 nucleotides align to TRBD2. CDR1 and CDR2 from the germline V gene are MGHRA and YSYEKL. J lost 7 bases, V lost 3 bases, and 8 bases had no gene match. This CDR3 has 14 amino acids. This chain's CDR3 is CASSHDGGADEQYF. CDR3 DNA: TGCGCCAGCAGCCATGACGGGGGGGCTGATGAGCAGTACTTC.

The chain links TRBV5-4 to TRBJ2-2; D call uncertain. The germline gives CDR1 SGHNT, CDR2 YYREEE (reference sequence). V was pared by 1 base and J by 4 bases, with 17 bases between. The length of the CDR3 is 17 residues. The CDR3 spells CASSLPNGGPGTGELFF. For the CDR3, the DNA is TGTGCCAGCAGCTTGCCAAATGGCGGCCCCGGCACCGGGGAGCTGTTTTTT.

The J gene is TRBJ1-5, the V gene TRBV19, with D unclear. The CDR3 totals 13 residues. V lost 5 bases and J lost 2, with 7 bases in between. Germline-derived CDR1 and CDR2 are LNHDA and SQIVND (reference sequence). CDR3 bases: TGTGCCAGTAGTCGGGAGGGCAATCAGCCCCAGCATTTT. This codes for CASSREGNQPQHF.

This chain links TRBV14 with TRBJ2-6; possibly TRBD2 for D (5 bases). V gave up 3 bases and J gave up 6 bases, with 9 bases separating them. This CDR3 comprises 14 residues. Germline lookup yields CDR1 SGHDN and CDR2 FVKESK. Written as DNA, the CDR3 is TGTGCCAGCAGCCAGGCCGGGATGGCCAACGTCCTGACTTTC. Translation gives CASSQAGMANVLTF.

The J gene is TRBJ1-6, the V gene TRBV10-3, with 8 bases lining up with TRBD1. The CDR3 length is 13 residues. Per germline, CDR1 ENHRY and CDR2 SYGVKD. V shed 9 bases and J 8 bases; nucleotides not matched to a gene: 6. CDR3 sequence reads: CAIRGQADSPLHF. The DNA for the CDR3 is TGTGCCATAAGGGGACAGGCGGATTCACCCCTCCACTTT.

The CDR3, as DNA: TGTGCCAGCACTCTAGCGGGAGCTGGAGAGCAGTACTTC. Its protein is CASTLAGAGEQYF. The chain employs TRBV7-8 and TRBJ2-7; 10 bases are a match to TRBD2. The CDR3 loop spans 13 amino acids. The V and J ends lost 7 bases and 7 bases, in that order; junction bases with no gene match: 7. The germline CDR1 and CDR2 sequences are SGHVS and FQNEAQ. Variable domain in full (rest from reference TRBV7-8 and TRBJ2-7): GAGVSQSPRYKVAKRGQDVALRCDPISGHVSLFWYQQALGQGPEFLTYFQNEAQLDKSGLPSDRFFAERPEGSVSTLKIQRTQQEDSAVYLCASTLAGAGEQYFGPGTRLTVT.

This chain joins TRBV9 and TRBJ2-1; possibly TRBD1 for D (6 bases). V was cut by 2 bases and J by 6 bases, with 9 bases left in between. The CDR3 extends over 13 amino acids. Germline V gene lookup returns CDR1 SGDLS and CDR2 YYNGEE. CDR3 sequence: CASSVLDSNEQFF. CDR3 nucleotide sequence: TGTGCCAGCAGCGTGCTGGACAGCAATGAGCAGTTCTTC.

CDR3 residues: CASSVDRSTDTQYF. CDR3 bases: TGTGCCAGCAGTGTGGACAGGAGCACAGATACGCAGTATTTT. This chain links TRBV25-1 with TRBJ2-3; 7 nucleotides agree with TRBD1. The CDR3 length is 14 residues. V was pared by 4 bases and J by 0 bases, with 1 base of the junction left unmatched. In germline, CDR1 is MGHDK, CDR2 SYGVNS.

The V and J genes are TRBV28 and TRBJ2-1, with 8 bases matching TRBD1. This CDR3 spans 15 amino acids. The V gene's germline CDR1 is MDHEN and CDR2 SYDVKM. Germline trimming cut 1 base from V and 7 bases from J; bases unmatched to any gene: 6. The CDR3 region is CASSLLQGATNEQFF. DNA for the CDR3: TGTGCCAGCAGTTTATTGCAGGGGGCGACAAATGAGCAGTTCTTC.

The chain recombines TRBV7-2 with TRBJ2-3; 11 bases are a match to TRBD2. The germline CDR1 and CDR2 sequences are SGHTA and FQGNSA. The ends lost 0 bases at V and 2 bases at J; junction bases unmatched: 4. The CDR3 runs to 17 residues. CDR3 nucleotides: TGTGCCAGCAGCTTAGCGCTAGCGGGGGGACCCACAGATACGCAGTATTTT. The encoded protein is CASSLALAGGPTDTQYF.

Notes on this clone: In the same sample, other DNA sequences code for this CDR3. The chain links TRBV6-5 to TRBJ2-7; D not resolved. CDR1 is MNHEY, CDR2 SVGAGI, per germline. The CDR3 has 13 amino acids. Trimming took 0 bases from V and 4 from J, leaving 7 bases between them. The CDR3 loop reads CASSYSTGYEQYF. DNA of the CDR3: TGTGCCAGCAGTTACTCGACGGGTTACGAGCAGTACTTC.

The chain has TRBV5-1 and TRBJ2-3; TRBD2 is a possible D gene (5 bases). The CDR3 is 14 residues long. Per the germline V gene, CDR1 is SGHRS and CDR2 is YFSETQ. The ends were cut back, 7 bases at V and 0 bases at J, with 12 bases in the middle. The CDR3 DNA is TGCGCCAGCGGGCTTGGGGAGAGCACAGATACGCAGTATTTT. Residues: CASGLGESTDTQYF.

The J gene is TRBJ1-5, the V gene TRBV2, with TRBD1 matching over 8 bases. CDR1 SNHLY and CDR2 FYNNEI come from the germline V gene. V shed 7 bases and J 6 bases; nucleotides not matched to a gene: 5. The CDR3 sequence is 13 residues long. CDR3 in DNA: TGTGCCAGCACCACAGGGGGGTCTCAGCCCCAGCATTTT. Translation: CASTTGGSQPQHF.

J is TRBJ1-5 and V is TRBV7-2; 8 nucleotides match TRBD1. The CDR3 runs to 16 residues. The germline gives CDR1 SGHTA, CDR2 FQGNSA. V lost 4 bases and J lost 4; bases outside the gene matches: 9. This CDR3 reads CASSSKGTGVNQPQHF. CDR3 nucleotides: TGTGCCAGCAGCTCAAAGGGGACAGGAGTAAATCAGCCCCAGCATTTT. Filled out from reference TRBV7-2 and TRBJ1-5, the complete variable domain reads GAGVSQSPSNKVTEKGKDVELRCDPISGHTALYWYRQSLGQGLEFLIYFQGNSAPDKSGLPSDRFSAERTGGSVSTLTIQRTQQEDSAVYLCASSSKGTGVNQPQHFGDGTRLSIL.

This sequence joins TRBV9 and TRBJ2-1; 8 bases are shared with TRBD2. The CDR3 loop spans 17 amino acids. CDR1 and CDR2 from the germline V gene are SGDLS and YYNGEE. Trimming took 0 bases from V and 6 from J; bases not matched to a gene: 11. The CDR3 region is CASSVAPPGGPSNEQFF. The CDR3 DNA is TGTGCCAGCAGCGTAGCGCCACCGGGAGGGCCCTCCAATGAGCAGTTCTTC. Variable domain in full (rest from reference TRBV9 and TRBJ2-1): DSGVTQTPKHLITATGQRVTLRCSPRSGDLSVYWYQQSLDQGLQFLIQYYNGEERAKGNILERFSAQQFPDLHSELNLSSLELGDSALYFCASSVAPPGGPSNEQFFGPGTRLTVL.

The rearrangement links TRBV14 to TRBJ2-7; no clear D. Germline-derived CDR1 and CDR2 are SGHDN and FVKESK. The V end lost 4 bases, the J end lost 3 bases, and 10 bases lay between the germline ends. This CDR3 has 13 residues. The CDR3 DNA reads TGTGCCAGCAGCCGTAATATAGACTACGAGCAGTACTTC. Translated, it gives CASSRNIDYEQYF.

This chain connects TRBV11-2 to TRBJ1-1; D perhaps matches TRBD1 (5 bases). This CDR3 has 15 residues. The V and J ends lost 5 bases and 2 bases respectively, with 15 bases between them. The germline CDR1 and CDR2 sequences are SGHAT and FQNNGV. The CDR3 protein is CASSRPRTTNTEAFF. CDR3 nucleotide sequence: TGTGCCAGCAGCCGCCCTAGGACAACTAACACTGAAGCTTTCTTT.

The rearrangement joins TRBV11-2 to TRBJ2-5; 9 bases are a match to TRBD2. The CDR3 has 15 residues. Germline V gives CDR1 SGHAT, CDR2 FQNNGV. J was trimmed by 3 bases and V by 0 bases; bases with no gene match: 2. DNA of the CDR3: TGTGCCAGCAGCTTAGAGCCTAGCGGGAAAGAGACCCAGTACTTC. This gives the protein CASSLEPSGKETQYF.

The chain links TRBV7-2 to TRBJ1-1; D not certain. Deletions cut 4 bases from V and 7 bases from J, with 13 bases between. The CDR3 totals 13 residues. Germline lookup yields CDR1 SGHTA and CDR2 FQGNSA. CDR3 nucleotides: TGTGCCAGCAGCTCGGAGGGTTACGGTGAAGCTTTCTTT. Translated, it gives CASSSEGYGEAFF.

This chain joins TRBV7-2 and TRBJ2-7; D not resolved. Trimming shortened V by 1 base and J by 7 bases, and 8 bases separated the two germline ends. Germline assignment: CDR1 SGHTA and CDR2 FQGNSA. The CDR3 runs to 12 residues. The CDR3 coding sequence is TGTGCCAGCAGCTTAGTAGCTCGAGAGCAGTACTTC. Residues: CASSLVAREQYF.